Shown below are 16 T cell receptor beta chains from a single sample sequenced in a study of CD8+ T cells in alopecia areata. RNA, once extracted, was reverse transcribed into cDNA for use as the sequencing template. TCRdb keeps only in-frame clones here, not all; method: immunoSEQ multiplex PCR. This repertoire shows under 250,000 clones, approximately 72% found once; its top ten account for around 1.2%. Documented treatment: oral pan-JAK inhibitor, 5-10 mg twice daily. This specimen consisted of CD4+ T cells sorted from blood, obtained at roughly week 45, from a patient treated with tofacitinib. These receptors were collected from a human donor with alopecia areata.

This clone was found once. The chain couples TRBV5-1 to TRBJ2-7; D remains ambiguous. This CDR3 is 14 amino acids long. The V end was cut by 2 bases, the J end by 3 bases, with 12 bases between. In germline, CDR1 is SGHRS, CDR2 YFSETQ. The CDR3 loop is CASSLSGTDYEQYF. In nucleotides, the CDR3 is TGCGCCAGCAGCTTATCAGGTACGGACTACGAGCAGTACTTC.

This clone has a handful of counts. The chain carries TRBV2 and TRBJ2-5; TRBD1 might be the D (6 bases). The CDR3 is 14 amino acids. Trimming removed 8 bases from V and 2 bases from J, with 15 bases in between. Germline CDR1 is SNHLY and CDR2 is FYNNEI. CDR3 sequence reads: CASVLGTNQETQYF. The CDR3 DNA follows: TGTGCCAGCGTCCTCGGGACAAATCAAGAGACCCAGTACTTC.

This clone was seen a single time. The chain has TRBV30 and TRBJ2-1; D is unresolved. Germline V gives CDR1 GTSNPN, CDR2 SVGIG (reference sequence). This CDR3 comprises 12 residues. V was cut by 3 bases and J by 10 bases, with 13 bases left in between. DNA for the CDR3: TGTGCCTGGAGCGCCGGGCCCCCCGAGCAGTTCTTC. It codes for CAWSAGPPEQFF.

The gene calls are TRBV29-1 and TRBJ2-5; TRBD1 agrees at 9 bases. Losses at the gene ends were 8 bases for V and 5 bases for J; bases not matched to a gene: 6. The CDR3 has 12 residues. Germline loops: CDR1 SQVTM, CDR2 ANQGSEA. CDR3 nucleotides: TGCAGCTTACAGGGGGCTTCGGAGACCCAGTACTTC. It codes for CSLQGASETQYF. Looking up the rest from reference TRBV29-1 and TRBJ2-5 gives the full variable domain: SAVISQKPSRDICQRGTSLTIQCQVDSQVTMMFWYRQQPGQSLTLIATANQGSEATYESGFVIDKFPISRPNLTFSTLTVSNMSPEDSSIYLCSLQGASETQYFGPGTRLLVL.

In its sample, this clone was seen a few times. Other DNA sequences of this sample code for an identical CDR3. This chain uses TRBV29-1 with TRBJ1-1; the D gene is possibly TRBD1 (6 bases). The germline V and J ends were trimmed by 4 bases and 5 bases, with 8 bases remaining between them. The CDR3 is 11 residues long. In germline, CDR1 is SQVTM, CDR2 ANQGSEA. The CDR3 reads CSVAQGTEAFF. The DNA of the CDR3 is TGCAGCGTTGCCCAGGGGACTGAAGCTTTCTTT.

This chain joins TRBV29-1 and TRBJ1-5, with D maybe TRBD1 (5 bases). The germline gives CDR1 SQVTM, CDR2 ANQGSEA. With 6 bases removed from V and 4 bases from J, the gap between germline ends came to 13 bases. The CDR3 length is 13 residues. In nucleotides, the CDR3 is TGCAGCGTCCGGGACGGGGGAAATCAGCCCCAGCATTTT. Translated, it gives CSVRDGGNQPQHF.

This chain joins TRBV29-1 and TRBJ2-7; 8 bases fit TRBD1. Germline lookup yields CDR1 SQVTM and CDR2 ANQGSEA. The junction had 5 bases not matched to a gene; V was cut back by 6 bases and J by 1 base. CDR3 size: 13 residues. CDR3 sequence reads: CSVRTGISYEQYF. The CDR3 DNA is TGCAGCGTGAGGACAGGGATATCCTACGAGCAGTACTTC.

CDR3 bases: TGTGCCAGCCAGGGTATGGCCTACGAGCAGTACTTC. Translating gives CASQGMAYEQYF. The chain links TRBV25-1 to TRBJ2-7; TRBD1 is a possible D gene (5 bases). V lost 8 bases and J lost 2, with 10 bases in between. Per the germline V gene, CDR1 is MGHDK and CDR2 is SYGVNS. The CDR3 consists of 12 residues.

J is TRBJ2-7 and V is TRBV19; TRBD1 matches 10 bases. Germline V gives CDR1 LNHDA, CDR2 SQIVND (reference sequence). The CDR3 spans 16 residues. Germline trimming cut 5 bases from V and 6 bases from J; bases unmatched to any gene: 13. The CDR3 region is CASSLGTGAPAIEQYF. CDR3 DNA sequence: TGTGCCAGTAGTCTCGGGACAGGGGCTCCAGCAATCGAGCAGTACTTC.

The chain couples TRBV28 to TRBJ1-4, with a weak D call TRBD1 (5 bases). V was pared by 6 bases and J by 0 bases, with 11 bases between. Germline V lookup: CDR1 MDHEN, CDR2 SYDVKM. The CDR3 is 15 residues long. The CDR3 coding sequence is TGTGCCAGCAGGACGAGGGGTGCAACTAATGAAAAACTGTTTTTT. It is translated as CASRTRGATNEKLFF.

This clone was detected a few times. J is TRBJ1-2 and V is TRBV4-2; 8 bases match TRBD1. The CDR3 consists of 15 residues. Losses at the gene ends were 0 bases for V and 7 bases for J; bases not matched to a gene: 7. In germline, CDR1 is LGHNA, CDR2 YNFKEQ. The CDR3 bases are TGTGCCAGCAGCCAAGAAGGCCAGGGGGCAGGTGGCTACACCTTC. Translated, it gives CASSQEGQGAGGYTF.

The chain links TRBV29-1 to TRBJ1-2; D is unclear. Trimming stripped 0 bases from V and 5 bases from J, with 13 bases between. From germline, CDR1 is SQVTM and CDR2 ANQGSEA. CDR3 length: 14 amino acids. The CDR3 coding sequence is TGCAGCGTTGAAGAGCCGGGCAGAAAATATGGCTACACCTTC. Amino acids: CSVEEPGRKYGYTF. Together with reference TRBV29-1 and TRBJ1-2, the CDR3 gives the full variable domain: SAVISQKPSRDICQRGTSLTIQCQVDSQVTMMFWYRQQPGQSLTLIATANQGSEATYESGFVIDKFPISRPNLTFSTLTVSNMSPEDSSIYLCSVEEPGRKYGYTFGSGTRLTVV.

V and J are TRBV6-1 and TRBJ1-2, with TRBD1 as a possible D gene (6 bases). The germline V gene has CDR1 MNHNS and CDR2 SASEGT. V was pared by 2 bases and J by 14 bases, with 12 bases between. The CDR3 is 11 residues long. In DNA form, the CDR3 reads TGTGCCAGCAGTGAAACGCGGAGGGGGACCTTC. Protein sequence: CASSETRRGTF.

V and J are TRBV6-1 and TRBJ2-7; D not certain. This CDR3 is built from 11 residues. Germline lookup yields CDR1 MNHNS and CDR2 SASEGT. V lost 2 bases and J lost 5, with 4 bases in between. The CDR3 region is CASSEINEQYF. For the CDR3, the DNA is TGTGCCAGCAGTGAAATTAACGAGCAGTACTTC.

V gene TRBV4-3 combines with J gene TRBJ1-6, with D perhaps TRBD1 (6 bases). This CDR3 spans 14 amino acids. V was trimmed by 0 bases and J by 10 bases, leaving 10 bases between them. Germline-derived CDR1 and CDR2 are LGHNA and YSLEER. The CDR3 sequence: CASSQETRGSPLHF. CDR3 coding DNA: TGCGCCAGCAGCCAAGAGACCAGGGGCTCACCCCTCCACTTT.

V usage is TRBV5-1 and J usage is TRBJ2-3; possible D gene TRBD2, 5 bases. The germline gives CDR1 SGHRS, CDR2 YFSETQ. Trimming cost V 0 bases and J 4 bases, with 9 bases left between them. The CDR3 is made up of 14 amino acids. This CDR3 is CASSLDTRPDTQYF. The CDR3 DNA reads as TGCGCCAGCAGCTTGGATACTAGGCCAGATACGCAGTATTTT.